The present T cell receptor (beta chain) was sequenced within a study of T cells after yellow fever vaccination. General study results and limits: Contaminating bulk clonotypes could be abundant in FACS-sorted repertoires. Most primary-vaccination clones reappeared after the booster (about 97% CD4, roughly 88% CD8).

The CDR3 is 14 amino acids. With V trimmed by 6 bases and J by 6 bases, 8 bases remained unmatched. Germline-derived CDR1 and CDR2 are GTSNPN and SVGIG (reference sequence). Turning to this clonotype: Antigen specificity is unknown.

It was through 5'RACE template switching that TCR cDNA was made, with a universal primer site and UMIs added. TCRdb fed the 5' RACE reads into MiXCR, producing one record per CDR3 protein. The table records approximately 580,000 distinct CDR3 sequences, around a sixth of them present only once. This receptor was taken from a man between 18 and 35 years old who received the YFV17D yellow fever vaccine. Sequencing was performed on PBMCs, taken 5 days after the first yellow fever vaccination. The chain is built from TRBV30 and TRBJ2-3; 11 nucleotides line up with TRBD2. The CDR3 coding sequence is TGTGCCTGCCGCATCACTAGCGGGGGCGATACGCAGTATTTT. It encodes CACRITSGGDTQYF.